This TCR beta chain was captured in a study of blood T cell repertoires in COVID-19 (dated by TCRdb to 2018 to 2021). Looking at the study overall: Samples from collaborators originated in the United States, Italy and Spain and spanned both the acute and convalescent phases of COVID-19. The prospective study material was composed of cDNA or gDNA derived from T cells, B-cell-depleted T cells, or PBMCs. The dataset comprised deeply sampled blood TCRbeta repertoires from subjects exposed to, actively infected with, or recovered from COVID-19. The repertoires were released in a freely available public database intended as a resource for research on the immune response to SARS-CoV-2. The samples were drawn from the first 160 participants of the ongoing ImmuneRACE study and from under 1,500 subjects provided by 6 global collaborators. Nearly every sample came with metadata listing a de-identified subject ID, COVID-19 status, age in years and sex. Where available, HLA class I and class II types were obtained from metadata supplied by the sample provider rather than from assay-based typing. General study outcomes and caveats: The amount of clinical and demographic metadata varied by source and participant and was provided uncurated.

TCRbeta CDR3 regions were amplified from genomic DNA by means of the immunoSEQ Assay, a bias-controlled multiplex PCR. From the authors' description of their analysis: Nucleated cell counts per sample were estimated from amplification of reference gene primers within the assay. To quantify the absolute abundance of each unique TCRbeta CDR3 rearrangement, sequence reads were collapsed and filtered. For each sample, productive Simpson clonality was calculated by taking the square root of Simpson's diversity index across productive rearrangements. The table was pulled from immuneACCESS by TCRdb, which kept in-frame rearrangements only. Such tables lose some clones; where checked, under half of the loss comes from unresolved V genes, and the rest has no known cause. V and J calls and clone size are given by that table; D and trimming were obtained from the DNA. Present in this sample are approximately 150,000 clones, around 80% of which were seen just once. The ten most abundant clones make up 2% to 2.5% of the sample.

On this clone itself: Its antigen specificity is not known. Per-nucleotide qualities are absent, and no much larger clonotype sits a single base away.

Enrolling through a virtual design, the prospective study's participants ranged in age from about 18 to 89 years and lived across roughly 23 United States geographic areas. Cohort assignment in the prospective study relied on participant-reported clinical history from a screening survey and a study questionnaire. Each participant in the prospective study had whole blood, serum and a nasopharyngeal or oropharyngeal swab collected by mobile phlebotomists. Additional blood draws and questionnaires over an approximately 2-month period could optionally be provided by prospective study participants. Before DNA extraction, blood samples from the prospective study were shipped at room temperature or frozen. Sequencing was carried out using PBMCs or T cells enriched from blood (not recorded which). This TCR derives from a man in his forties with acute COVID-19.

CDR3 reads: CASSYVRRRETQYF. DNA sequence: TGTGCCAGCAGTTACGTTAGACGGAGAGAGACCCAGTACTTC. The sequence joins TRBV6-2 or TRBV6-3 to TRBJ2-5; no confident D gene assignment can be made. Deletion took 2 bases off V and 4 bases off J, with a span of 11 bases between the germline ends. Inclusive of the bounding cysteine and phenylalanine, the CDR3 is 14 residues long. Just the 42-base CDR3 DNA is kept, in frame starting at base 1. Per the germline V gene, MNHEY is the CDR1 and SVGEGT is the CDR2.